These 23 T cell receptor beta chains were all obtained from the same sample, sequenced in a study of vaccination and CD4 T cells after COVID-19. Treatment reported: approximately nine-day PBMC culture with coronavirus spike peptide pools or control peptides (ViraFEST assay). Sequencing of cultured CD4+ T cell DNA used the Oncomine TCR Beta short-read assay. TCRdb itself ran the PCR reads through MiXCR, one entry per CDR3 protein. The sample records 12,000 or so distinct CDR3 sequences, around 48% being singletons. No antigen has been identified for these receptors. Sequencing was carried out using CD4+ T cells from blood, cultured in vitro. These receptor sequences come from a human donor who had recovered from COVID-19.

This chain joins TRBV20-1 and TRBJ2-1; 7 nucleotides match TRBD1. The V gene end was trimmed by 5 bases and the J gene end by 7 bases; junction bases not matched to a gene: 5. This CDR3 is built from 12 residues. Germline CDR1 is DFQATT and CDR2 is SNEGSKA (reference sequence). The CDR3 protein is CSAQTGANEQFF. The DNA for the CDR3 is TGCAGTGCTCAAACAGGGGCGAATGAGCAGTTCTTC.

This clonotype has only a few counts. V is TRBV6-5 and J is TRBJ2-3; 12 positions match TRBD2. Per the germline V gene, CDR1 is MNHEY and CDR2 is SVGAGI. J gave up 1 base and V 0 bases, and 5 bases lay outside the gene matches. The CDR3 totals 18 residues. This CDR3 reads CASSYSRLAGEGTDTQYF. DNA for the CDR3: TGTGCCAGCAGTTACTCCCGACTAGCGGGAGAGGGCACAGATACGCAGTATTTT.

Notes on this clonotype: This may arise from a read error, as a much more abundant clone is one base away. The chain uses TRBV7-3 and TRBJ2-2; TRBD1 or TRBD2 may be the D gene (5 bases each). The CDR3 is made up of 16 amino acids. Germline V lookup: CDR1 SGHTA, CDR2 FQGTGA. The ends were cut back, 1 base at V and 4 bases at J, with 13 bases in the middle. The CDR3 loop is CASSLSRDAATGELFF. DNA of the CDR3: TGTGCCAGCAGCTTAAGCCGGGACGCCGCCACCGGGGAGCTGTTTTTT.

V gene TRBV30 combines with J gene TRBJ2-3, with D perhaps matching TRBD2 (6 bases). Trimming shortened V by 4 bases and J by 2 bases, and 16 bases separated the two germline ends. The CDR3 length is 15 residues. Germline-derived CDR1 and CDR2 are GTSNPN and SVGIG (reference sequence). CDR3 in amino acids: CAWNPGSGPTDTQYF. The CDR3 DNA reads as TGTGCCTGGAACCCCGGGAGTGGTCCCACAGATACGCAGTATTTT.

This clonotype was detected a few times. The chain is built from TRBV12-3 or TRBV12-4 and TRBJ1-2, with unresolved D. This CDR3 has 15 residues. Trimming cost V 2 bases and J 8 bases, with 18 bases left between them. The CDR3 DNA sequence: TGTGCCAGCAGTTTAAACCCCGTTAGGGTGTCAGGCTACACCTTC. It translates to CASSLNPVRVSGYTF.

This clonotype was detected a few times. The chain joins TRBV19 to TRBJ1-2; D call uncertain. Per the germline V gene, CDR1 is LNHDA and CDR2 is SQIVND (reference sequence). Trimming shortened V by 0 bases and J by 7 bases, and 9 bases separated the two germline ends. The CDR3 totals 13 residues. The CDR3 nucleotides read TGTGCCAGTAGTATAGACAGCCCTCTTGGCTACACCTTC. It encodes CASSIDSPLGYTF. The entire variable domain, with the rest obtained from reference TRBV19 and TRBJ1-2, is as follows: DGGITQSPKYLFRKEGQNVTLSCEQNLNHDAMYWYRQDPGQGLRLIYYSQIVNDFQKGDIAEGYSVSREKKESFPLTVTSAQKNPTAFYLCASSIDSPLGYTFGSGTRLTVV.

The rearrangement links TRBV6-2 or TRBV6-3 to TRBJ1-5; D call uncertain. V lost 2 bases to trimming and J lost 4 bases, with 6 bases between them. From germline, CDR1 is MNHEY and CDR2 SVGEGT. CDR3 length: 13 amino acids. Here the CDR3 reads CASSYGQNQPQHF. CDR3 DNA: TGTGCCAGCAGTTACGGGCAGAATCAGCCCCAGCATTTT.

A few counts support this clonotype. The CDR3 DNA reads TGTGCCAGCAGTGCAGGGTCTGGAAGCAATCAGCCCCAGCATTTT. It specifies CASSAGSGSNQPQHF. The chain couples TRBV2 to TRBJ1-5; D perhaps matches TRBD1 (5 bases). CDR1 is SNHLY, CDR2 FYNNEI, per germline. CDR3 length equals 15 residues. Trimming pared 4 bases from V and 1 base from J, leaving 11 bases between.

This clonotype has more than one count but fewer than ten. The genes are TRBV7-3 and TRBJ2-5; a possible D gene is TRBD2 (6 bases). Germline CDR1 and CDR2: SGHTA and FQGTGA. Deletions cut 5 bases from V and 6 bases from J, with 13 bases between. This CDR3 spans 13 amino acids. The CDR3: CASSPGGQQTQYF. CDR3 DNA: TGTGCCAGCAGCCCCGGAGGGCAGCAGACCCAGTACTTC.

The J gene is TRBJ2-3, the V gene TRBV27; D not resolved. CDR1 MNHEY and CDR2 SMNVEV come from the germline V gene (reference sequence). The CDR3 is 11 amino acids. V was shortened by 3 bases and J by 6 bases, with 4 bases between the two germline ends. CDR3 loop: CASSFGDTQYF. The CDR3 DNA follows: TGTGCCAGCAGTTTTGGGGATACGCAGTATTTT.

This clonotype was found once. V is TRBV2 and J is TRBJ2-1; D call uncertain. The germline CDR1 and CDR2 sequences are SNHLY and FYNNEI. Trimming took 1 base from V and 12 from J, leaving 13 bases between them. This CDR3 has 13 residues. The DNA for the CDR3 is TGTGCCAGCAGTGAAGACTCGAGAGGCGGGCAGTTCTTC. As protein: CASSEDSRGGQFF.

This clonotype has a single count. J is TRBJ1-5 and V is TRBV28; D may be TRBD1 (6 bases). Per germline, CDR1 MDHEN and CDR2 SYDVKM. The V gene lost 2 bases and the J gene lost 7 bases, with 15 bases spanning the gap. The CDR3 loop spans 15 amino acids. In nucleotides, the CDR3 is TGTGCCAGCAGTTTAAAACAGGGAGAATTACAGCCCCAGCATTTT. It is translated as CASSLKQGELQPQHF.

This clonotype showed up just once. The rearrangement uses TRBV5-4 and TRBJ2-5, with 11 bases that match TRBD2. J gave up 7 bases and V 3 bases, and 11 bases lay outside the gene matches. The germline CDR1 and CDR2 sequences are SGHNT and YYREEE (reference sequence). The CDR3 has 16 residues. The DNA for the CDR3 is TGTGCCAGCAGCTCAAGGACTAGCGGGTTACTCGGGACCCAGTACTTC. This translates into CASSSRTSGLLGTQYF.

The chain is built from TRBV14 and TRBJ2-3, with 7 bases matching TRBD1. Germline trimming cut 4 bases from V and 5 bases from J; bases unmatched to any gene: 12. CDR1 is SGHDN, CDR2 FVKESK, per germline. CDR3 size: 16 residues. CDR3 loop: CASSPLTGRGKDTQYF. The CDR3 DNA reads as TGTGCCAGCAGCCCTTTGACAGGGCGAGGGAAAGATACGCAGTATTTT.

This chain joins TRBV30 and TRBJ2-5; the D gene is possibly TRBD1 (5 bases). The CDR3 covers 13 residues. The V and J ends lost 1 base and 2 bases respectively, with 8 bases between them. Germline V lookup: CDR1 GTSNPN, CDR2 SVGIG (reference sequence). The CDR3: CAWSGGYQETQYF. The CDR3 nucleotides are TGTGCCTGGAGTGGGGGCTATCAAGAGACCCAGTACTTC.

This clonotype was counted between two and nine times. V usage is TRBV7-8 and J usage is TRBJ2-2; 8 bases fit TRBD1. The CDR3 contains 15 residues. Germline V CDR1 and CDR2: SGHVS, FQNEAQ. V shed 1 base and J 6 bases; nucleotides not matched to a gene: 4. Here the CDR3 reads CASSLGYRGSGELFF. CDR3 nucleotide sequence: TGTGCCAGCAGCTTAGGTTACAGGGGGTCCGGGGAGCTGTTTTTT.

This chain joins TRBV30 and TRBJ2-1, with D possibly matching TRBD1 (6 bases). Germline CDR1 and CDR2: GTSNPN and SVGIG (reference sequence). With 4 bases removed from V and 4 bases from J, the gap between germline ends came to 11 bases. The CDR3 extends over 13 amino acids. For the CDR3, the DNA is TGTGCCTGGAATCGAGGGGGATACAATGAGCAGTTCTTC. Translating it yields CAWNRGGYNEQFF.

The J gene is TRBJ2-5, the V gene TRBV6-5; 9 bases fit TRBD2. J gave up 5 bases and V 0 bases, and 10 bases lay outside the gene matches. Germline V gene data show CDR1 as MNHEY and CDR2 as SVGAGI. The CDR3 runs to 17 residues. The CDR3 region has the DNA TGTGCCAGCAGTTACTCGGCGACTAGCGGCATTCGGGAGACCCAGTACTTC. Translation: CASSYSATSGIRETQYF.

The chain recombines TRBV12-3 or TRBV12-4 with TRBJ2-5, with D possibly being TRBD1 or TRBD2 (6 bases each). Trimming removed 1 base at V and 5 bases at J, with 8 bases between. This CDR3 has 13 residues. The CDR3 loop reads CASSLDGGETQYF. CDR3 DNA sequence: TGTGCCAGCAGTTTAGACGGGGGCGAGACCCAGTACTTC.

This clonotype was detected only once. The chain joins TRBV10-3 to TRBJ1-1, with TRBD1 identical over 9 bases. V lost 5 bases and J lost 1; bases outside the gene matches: 2. The CDR3 has 14 residues. Per the germline V gene, CDR1 is ENHRY and CDR2 is SYGVKD. CDR3 DNA sequence: TGTGCCATCAGTAGACAGGGGGGGAACACTGAAGCTTTCTTT. Its protein product is CAISRQGGNTEAFF.

This sequence joins TRBV9 and TRBJ1-1, with 9 bases matching TRBD1. The CDR3 contains 16 residues. The germline CDR1 and CDR2 sequences are SGDLS and YYNGEE. V shed 4 bases, J shed 5 bases, and the junction held 12 bases outside the gene matches. The CDR3 protein is CASSPPGTGRGTEAFF. The CDR3 nucleotides are TGTGCCAGCAGCCCGCCCGGGACAGGGCGCGGGACTGAAGCTTTCTTT.

The J gene is TRBJ1-5, the V gene TRBV20-1; D remains ambiguous. CDR3 length equals 13 residues. Germline loops: CDR1 DFQATT, CDR2 SNEGSKA (reference sequence). Trimming left V 0 bases short and J 5 bases short, with 8 bases between. CDR3: CSARDTRDQPQHF. The CDR3 bases are TGCAGTGCTAGAGATACGAGGGATCAGCCCCAGCATTTT.

This chain links TRBV24-1 with TRBJ2-3; D ambiguous. This CDR3 is 16 amino acids long. Trimming cost V 0 bases and J 0 bases, with 9 bases left between them. Germline CDR1 and CDR2: KGHDR and SFDVKD. CDR3 loop: CATSDLGPESTDTQYF. DNA for the CDR3: TGTGCCACCAGTGATTTGGGCCCCGAAAGCACAGATACGCAGTATTTT.